This T cell receptor (beta chain) was profiled in a study of OX40 agonist ivuxolimab in advanced cancers. At the level of the study: An agonistic human IgG2 monoclonal antibody against OX40 (CD134) was given. Ivuxolimab, which patients received intravenously every 2 weeks, was dosed at 0.01 to 10 mg/kg. People who had prior anti-PD-1, anti-PD-L1 or anti-CTLA-4 therapy could take part, and about 40% had some. Overall study results and limits: Relative to CD4+ cells, CD8+ T cells on average had more expanded clones.

Using immunoSEQ multiplex PCR, the repertoire was profiled, and TCRdb retains in-frame clones only, with some absent. Here the sample spans 8,500 to 11,000 clones, 75% to 85% being singletons. Comment on this clone: Its antigen is not known.

CDR3 length equals 15 residues. Losses at the gene ends were 5 bases for V and 4 bases for J; bases not matched to a gene: 9. This chain connects TRBV5-7 to TRBJ2-1, with 7 bases fitting TRBD2. TRBV5-7 is classed as an ORF, of uncertain function. This specimen was CD4+ or CD8+ T cells sorted from blood, taken in a trial of the OX40 agonist ivuxolimab. The sequence was collected from an adult with an advanced solid tumor such as melanoma, head and neck, liver or kidney cancer. CDR3 coding DNA: TGTGCCAGCAGGGGGGGAGGGAAGGGATACAATGAGCAGTTCTTC. Amino acids: CASRGGGKGYNEQFF.